This T cell receptor beta chain was obtained from a study of CD8 T cells in Susac syndrome. The CDR3 is 16 amino acids. Per germline, CDR1 SGHRS and CDR2 YFSETQ. J was trimmed by 0 bases and V by 5 bases; bases with no gene match: 8. Reverse transcription of roughly 0.5 to 1 ug RNA was performed with random hexamers. A multiplex approach, immunoSEQ multiplex PCR, amplified TCR beta CDR3 across 54 Vbeta and 13 Jbeta. Each CDR3 protein gets one entry after TCRdb re-called the immunoSEQ multiplex PCR reads with MiXCR. The sample has just over 150,000 distinct CDR3 sequences, 95% to 96% seen once. Through negative isolation, CD4+ and CD8+ T cells were obtained, while TEMRA cells were enriched using FACS.

This receptor was taken from a human donor with multiple sclerosis. Input material: CD8+ T cells from PBMCs. The rearrangement links TRBV5-1 to TRBJ1-5, with TRBD1 identical over 7 bases. The CDR3 DNA sequence: TGCGCCAGCAGTCGAGAGACAGGGACTAGCAATCAGCCCCAGCATTTT. This codes for CASSRETGTSNQPQHF.